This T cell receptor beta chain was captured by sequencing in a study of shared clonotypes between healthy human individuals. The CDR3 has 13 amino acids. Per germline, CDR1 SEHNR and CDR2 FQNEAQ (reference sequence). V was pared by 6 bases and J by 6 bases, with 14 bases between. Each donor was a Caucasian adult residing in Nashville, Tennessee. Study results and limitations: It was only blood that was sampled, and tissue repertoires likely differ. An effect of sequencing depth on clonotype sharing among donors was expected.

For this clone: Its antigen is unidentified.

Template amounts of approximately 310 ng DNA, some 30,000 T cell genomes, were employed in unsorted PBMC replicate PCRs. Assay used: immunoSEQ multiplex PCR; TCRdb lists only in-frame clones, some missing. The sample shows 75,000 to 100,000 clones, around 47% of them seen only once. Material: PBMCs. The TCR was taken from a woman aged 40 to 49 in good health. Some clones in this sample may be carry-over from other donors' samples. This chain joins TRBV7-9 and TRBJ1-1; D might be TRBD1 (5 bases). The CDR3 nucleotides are TGTGCCAGCAGTCATATGGGGCTCCCTGAAGCTTTCTTT. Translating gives CASSHMGLPEAFF.